The following is a T cell receptor (beta chain) sequence with its context. Its antigen remains unknown. The data were taken from a study of T-cell memory formation after mild COVID-19. Regarding the study as a whole: Some clones that responded turned up in pre-infection memory, which suggests that cross-reactive memory joined in.

TCRdb called the 5' RACE reads again in MiXCR, with one record for every CDR3 protein. The table includes 350,000 to 450,000 distinct CDR3 sequences, approximately 20% detected once. The V end was cut by 1 base, the J end by 2 bases, with 9 bases between. The length of the CDR3 is 15 residues. Germline CDR1 and CDR2: LNHNV and YYDKDF (reference sequence). The receptor was derived from an adult woman who had mild COVID-19 (a few samples of this study predate the infection). Cell type and time point are not known. This chain joins TRBV15 and TRBJ2-1, with D hard to call. The specimen sequenced was PBMCs or a T cell subset sorted from them (not recorded which). CDR3 residues: CATSRVRPPYNEQFF. The CDR3 DNA reads TGTGCCACCAGCAGAGTGCGGCCCCCCTACAATGAGCAGTTCTTC.